This TCR beta chain came from a study of cytomegalovirus exposure and HLA in healthy donors. Across the study: Later analysis reported that the approximately 130 validation repertoires shared the platform of the approximately 670 first-cohort repertoires. Study-level points and caveats: There were around 160 TCR beta chains listed as cytomegalovirus-associated. It was reportedly the case that the classifier diagnosed cytomegalovirus status with high specificity and sensitivity.

Details on this clone: The antigen remains undetermined.

Germline V gives CDR1 LNHDA, CDR2 SQIVND (reference sequence). V lost 3 bases and J lost 3; bases outside the gene matches: 4. This CDR3 contains 15 residues. Here immunoSEQ multiplex PCR was the method, and the copy in TCRdb shows in-frame clones only, minus some. The data show about 200,000 clones, about 90% seen once. Material: PBMCs. The chain uses TRBV19 and TRBJ2-3, with 9 bases fitting TRBD2. The clonotype originates from a woman aged 18-30 years in good health and CMV-seronegative. The chain's CDR3 is CASSILAGATDTQYF. In DNA, the CDR3 is TGTGCCAGTAGTATCTTAGCGGGAGCGACAGATACGCAGTATTTT.